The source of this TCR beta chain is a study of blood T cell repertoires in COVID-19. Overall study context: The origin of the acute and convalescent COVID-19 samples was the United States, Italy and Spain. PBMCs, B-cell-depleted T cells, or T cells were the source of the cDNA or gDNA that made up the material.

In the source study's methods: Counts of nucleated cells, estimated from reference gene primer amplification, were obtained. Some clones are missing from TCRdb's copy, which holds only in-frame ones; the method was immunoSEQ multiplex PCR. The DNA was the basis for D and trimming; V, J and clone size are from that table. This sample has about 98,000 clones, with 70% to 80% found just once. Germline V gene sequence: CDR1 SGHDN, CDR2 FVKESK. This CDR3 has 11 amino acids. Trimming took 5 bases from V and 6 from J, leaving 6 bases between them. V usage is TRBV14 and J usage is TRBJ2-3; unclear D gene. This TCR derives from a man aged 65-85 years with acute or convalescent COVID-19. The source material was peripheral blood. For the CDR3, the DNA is TGTGCCAGCAGCACCGGGGATACGCAGTATTTT. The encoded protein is CASSTGDTQYF.